This T cell receptor beta chain was recovered during a study of glioma-infiltrating T cells. Amplification of TCR alpha and beta CDR3 regions from RNA used iRepertoire nested multiplex PCR. Tissue mRNA or PBMC total RNA, roughly 85-450 ng, went into one-step reverse transcription and amplification. TCRdb processed the multiplex PCR reads anew with MiXCR; each CDR3 protein has one entry. The data contain 3,000 to 3,500 distinct CDR3 sequences, approximately 86% of them seen just once; the ten biggest clones take up 30% to 40%. Looked up from germline, CDR1 is MNHGY and CDR2 is SVAAGI. This CDR3 has 11 residues. V lost 2 bases and J lost 8, with 4 bases in between. With respect to this clonotype: Its antigen is unidentified. Because this beta chain is a stray read in a library intended to capture alpha chains, its abundance should not be given much weight.

Study-wide results and limits: Very few CDR3 sequences were shared between tissue and blood. Above-expected tissue-blood divergence occurred in all gliomas, most in low-grade ones.

This TCR derives from a human donor with low-grade glioma or glioblastoma, undergoing nonglioma brain surgery, or in good health (not recorded which). The sequenced sample consisted of glioma tissue, nonneoplastic brain tissue, or PBMCs (not recorded which). The V call is TRBV6-9, the J call TRBJ2-1, with D unclear. The CDR3 here is CASSYRDEQFF. In DNA, the CDR3 is TGTGCCAGCAGTTATAGGGATGAGCAGTTCTTC.